This TCR beta chain was recorded in a study of T cell repertoires in cytomegalovirus infection. About the research overall: Public signatures in TCR beta pointed to CMV infection and matching HLA type. General study points: HLA-C-restricted CMV-specific TCR beta clonotypes prevailed in the ex vivo response. Cumulative frequency (of public TCR beta family members) identified carriers of CMV plus the relevant HLA.

TCRdb analysed the reads with MiXCR anew, one entry per CDR3 protein. In the table there are around 43,000 distinct CDR3 sequences, around 20% of which are singletons. This clonotype was seen at least ten times. What it recognizes is unknown. This clonotype was sampled from a human donor in good health (CMV status not recorded). Some clones in this sample may be carry-over from other donors' samples. The sequencing sample was made of PBMCs, sequenced either directly or after in vitro stimulation (not recorded which).

DNA for the CDR3: TGTGCCAGCAGCTTAGCCCCGGCCAGGGCTGAAGCTTTCTTT. Protein product: CASSLAPARAEAFF. The V gene is TRBV7-6, the J gene TRBJ1-1; tentatively, D is TRBD1 (5 bases). The V end was cut by 0 bases, the J end by 6 bases, with 11 bases between. The length of the CDR3 is 14 residues. Germline CDR1 is SGHVS and CDR2 is FNYEAQ.